The present TCR beta chain was sequenced within a study of blood T cell repertoires in COVID-19. Study background: From T cells, B-cell-depleted T cells, or PBMCs came the material, which was cDNA or gDNA.

A PCR-confirmed or clinician-diagnosed COVID-19 case had contacted exposed participants within 2 weeks of entry. Authors' data handling: Amplification with reference gene primers provided the estimates of nucleated cell counts. Sequenced by immunoSEQ multiplex PCR; TCRdb stores in-frame clones only, minus some. The V and J calls and clone size come from that table; D and trimming were worked out from the DNA. The sample shows 200,000 to 250,000 clones, approximately 90% of them seen only once. The specimen sequenced was PBMCs or T cells enriched from blood (not recorded which). The receptor comes from a man between 45 and 60 years old who had been exposed to COVID-19.

Written as DNA, the CDR3 is TGTGCCAGCAGCTTAGTGGCGGAAACCTATGGCTACACCTTC. This gives the protein CASSLVAETYGYTF. V is TRBV7-9 and J is TRBJ1-2, with no clear D. V lost 1 base to trimming and J lost 4 bases, with 10 bases between them. CDR1 is SEHNR and CDR2 is FQNEAQ in the germline V gene (reference sequence). The CDR3 is made up of 14 amino acids.